This T cell receptor beta chain was retrieved from a study of Graves' ophthalmopathy and Graves' hyperthyroidism. Study-level results: The model reached approximately 70% sensitivity and about 72% specificity for predicting ophthalmopathy progression. A 13-signature model separated ophthalmopathy from stable hyperthyroidism, reaching roughly 85% sensitivity and 75% to 83% specificity cross-validated.

CDR1 and CDR2 from the germline V gene are SQVTM and ANQGSEA. V gave up 7 bases and J gave up 5 bases; unmatched junction bases: 18. The CDR3 consists of 17 residues. Details on this clonotype: What it binds is unknown.

Amplified material comprised TCR beta CDR3 regions derived from RNA transcripts. Following a first-round RT-PCR that used HTBI primers, a second-round multiplex PCR was carried out. TCRdb re-called the multiplex PCR reads through MiXCR, storing one row per CDR3 protein. Of 660,000 or so distinct CDR3 sequences listed, under 50% are singletons. Sequencing was carried out using peripheral blood. This TCR came from an adult man with Graves' ophthalmopathy. The chain couples TRBV29-1 to TRBJ1-5, with 9 bases matching TRBD1. CDR3 sequence reads: CSAKKTGGTSGDQPQHF. CDR3 nucleotide sequence: TGCAGCGCCAAGAAGACAGGGGGGACATCCGGCGATCAGCCCCAGCATTTT.